The clone carrying this TCR beta chain was recorded at least ten times. The data belong to a study of Graves' ophthalmopathy and Graves' hyperthyroidism. TCR beta CDR3 amplification used RNA transcripts. The first round was an RT-PCR with HTBI primers, and the second round was a multiplex PCR. TCRdb redid the calling of the multiplex PCR reads with MiXCR, one entry per CDR3 protein. The table has 600,000 to 650,000 distinct CDR3 sequences, over 20% seen once. The CDR3 extends over 18 amino acids. V was pared by 0 bases and J by 3 bases, with 15 bases of the junction left unmatched. Germline CDR1 reads DFQATT; CDR2 reads SNEGSKA (reference sequence).

The sequenced material came from peripheral blood. This clonotype originated in a woman younger than 35 with stable Graves' hyperthyroidism. Some clones in this sample may be carry-over from other donors' samples. J is TRBJ2-7 and V is TRBV20-1; 9 bases match TRBD1. CDR3 DNA sequence: TGCAGTGCTAGAGATCGAGGGACAGGGAAGAGGGACGACTACGAGCAGTACTTC. Translation: CSARDRGTGKRDDYEQYF.